Listed here are 9 T cell receptor beta chains from one sample, sequenced in a study of OX40 agonist ivuxolimab in advanced cancers. Sequenced by immunoSEQ multiplex PCR; TCRdb stores in-frame clones only, minus some. This sample has over 50,000 clones, with more than 75% found just once. Sample: CD4+ or CD8+ T cells sorted from blood, taken in a trial of the OX40 agonist ivuxolimab. The receptors originated from an adult with an advanced solid tumor such as melanoma, head and neck, liver or kidney cancer.

The V gene is TRBV5-1, the J gene TRBJ2-7, with 10 bases aligning to TRBD1. CDR3 length: 14 amino acids. CDR1 and CDR2 from the germline V gene are SGHRS and YFSETQ. The V segment lost 4 bases and the J segment 5 bases; nucleotides outside the gene matches: 6. CDR3 loop: CASSGGTGAHEQYF. In DNA, the CDR3 is TGCGCCAGCAGCGGCGGGACAGGGGCCCACGAGCAGTACTTC.

The chain is built from TRBV11-2 and TRBJ1-2, with 10 bases identical to TRBD1. Per the germline V gene, CDR1 is SGHAT and CDR2 is FQNNGV. This CDR3 is 16 amino acids long. Trimming cost V 1 base and J 2 bases; bases outside gene matches: 4. The CDR3 protein is CASSLGAGQGNYGYTF. CDR3 bases: TGTGCCAGCAGCTTAGGCGCGGGACAGGGGAACTATGGCTACACCTTC.

The J gene is TRBJ2-5, the V gene TRBV19, with D hard to call. Trimming pared 1 base from V and 0 bases from J, leaving 6 bases between. The CDR3 has 14 amino acids. Germline V gene lookup returns CDR1 LNHDA and CDR2 SQIVND (reference sequence). The CDR3 spells CASSIVPDQETQYF. CDR3 DNA sequence: TGTGCCAGTAGTATAGTTCCAGACCAAGAGACCCAGTACTTC.

The J gene is TRBJ1-1, the V gene TRBV19; D is perhaps TRBD1 (6 bases). This CDR3 has 13 residues. Trimming removed 4 bases from V and 5 bases from J, with 11 bases in between. Germline V gene lookup returns CDR1 LNHDA and CDR2 SQIVND (reference sequence). CDR3 sequence: CASSSYRDTEAFF. The CDR3 DNA sequence: TGTGCCAGTAGTAGTTACAGGGATACTGAAGCTTTCTTT.

V and J are TRBV5-6 and TRBJ2-1; D remains unclear. The length of the CDR3 is 11 residues. Per germline, CDR1 SGHDT and CDR2 YYEEEE. The V end lost 4 bases, the J end lost 9 bases, and 8 bases lay between the germline ends. The DNA for the CDR3 is TGTGCCAGCAGCGTATTTGGTGAGCAGTTCTTC. This gives the protein CASSVFGEQFF.

This clone occurred once. The V and J genes are TRBV29-1 and TRBJ2-7; no firm D call. Germline assignment: CDR1 SQVTM and CDR2 ANQGSEA. The CDR3 covers 13 residues. CDR3 in amino acids: CSVYSTDTYEQYF. CDR3 coding DNA: TGCAGTGTTTATTCGACGGATACCTACGAGCAGTACTTC.

The chain has TRBV5-4 and TRBJ2-5, with a tentative D call TRBD1 (6 bases). CDR1 is SGHNT, CDR2 YYREEE, per germline (reference sequence). The CDR3 spans 15 residues. V lost 1 base, J lost 0 bases, and 10 bases lay in between. The CDR3 sequence is CASSLYRDNQETQYF. The CDR3 region has the DNA TGTGCCAGCAGCTTGTACAGGGATAACCAAGAGACCCAGTACTTC. The full variable domain, with the rest looked up from reference TRBV5-4 and TRBJ2-5, is ETGVTQSPTHLIKTRGQQVTLRCSSQSGHNTVSWYQQALGQGPQFIFQYYREEENGRGNFPPRFSGLQFPNYSSELNVNALELDDSALYLCASSLYRDNQETQYFGPGTRLLVL.

This rearrangement joins TRBV28 to TRBJ2-5; D remains ambiguous. Germline values: CDR1 MDHEN, CDR2 SYDVKM. Trimming pared 3 bases from V and 6 bases from J, leaving 14 bases between. The CDR3 totals 14 residues. The CDR3 DNA sequence: TGTGCCAGCAGTTTGGAAGGCAGTACCAAGACCCAGTACTTC. Translated: CASSLEGSTKTQYF.

V gene TRBV11-2 combines with J gene TRBJ1-3, with unresolved D. V dropped 1 base and J dropped 0 bases, with 16 bases sitting between them. CDR1 SGHAT and CDR2 FQNNGV come from the germline V gene. The CDR3 consists of 18 residues. This chain's CDR3 is CASSLGPGSSYSGNTIYF. CDR3 DNA sequence: TGTGCCAGCAGCTTAGGTCCGGGCAGTTCCTACTCTGGAAACACCATATATTTT.